The 17 T cell receptor beta chains reported below all come from one sample, sequenced in a study of T-cell memory formation after mild COVID-19. Each CDR3 protein is one row after TCRdb ran MiXCR on the 5' RACE reads. The sample has 300,000 to 350,000 distinct CDR3 sequences, 14% seen once. The material sequenced was PBMCs or a T cell subset sorted from them (not recorded which). The receptors derive from a man between 18 and 29 years old who had mild COVID-19 (a few samples of this study predate the infection). Cell type and time point are not known.

As concerns this clonotype: One end of the junction does not line up with germline, which may come from a read error. J is TRBJ1-1 and V is TRBV4-1; D not resolved. Germline CDR1 and CDR2: MGHRA and YSYEKL. The CDR3 runs to 14 residues. The CDR3 loop is CASSQVDGNPEAFF. CDR3 DNA: TGCGCCAGCAGCCAGGTCGACGGGAACCCTGAAGCTTTCTTT.

This chain links TRBV29-1 with TRBJ1-1, with no clear D. The V gene's germline CDR1 is SQVTM and CDR2 ANQGSEA. V was pared by 4 bases and J by 7 bases, with 13 bases between. The CDR3 has 12 amino acids. The CDR3 region has the DNA TGCAGCGTTGGCCCGGGAAGAGGTGAAGCTTTCTTT. This sequence encodes CSVGPGRGEAFF. The full variable domain, with the rest looked up from reference TRBV29-1 and TRBJ1-1, is SAVISQKPSRDICQRGTSLTIQCQVDSQVTMMFWYRQQPGQSLTLIATANQGSEATYESGFVIDKFPISRPNLTFSTLTVSNMSPEDSSIYLCSVGPGRGEAFFGQGTRLTVV.

J is TRBJ1-3 and V is TRBV28; D uncertain. The CDR3 covers 15 residues. Germline values: CDR1 MDHEN, CDR2 SYDVKM. V shed 2 bases and J shed 2 bases, with 10 bases lying between them. The CDR3 sequence: CASSLPGIPGNTIYF. DNA of the CDR3: TGTGCCAGCAGTTTACCTGGAATACCTGGAAACACCATATATTTT.

This clonotype was counted only a few times. This sequence joins TRBV4-1 and TRBJ1-2; D not resolved. Germline CDR1 and CDR2: MGHRA and YSYEKL. Trimming stripped 0 bases from V and 5 bases from J, with 13 bases between. The CDR3 has 15 residues. Written as DNA, the CDR3 is TGCGCCAGCAGCCAAGAAGCCACACCAGCTTATGGCTACACCTTC. Its protein product is CASSQEATPAYGYTF.

The rearrangement links TRBV6-2 or TRBV6-3 to TRBJ1-1, with D possibly being TRBD1 (5 bases). Trimming cost V 7 bases and J 4 bases, with 19 bases left between them. Germline-derived CDR1 and CDR2 are MNHEY and SVGEGT. The CDR3 extends over 15 amino acids. CDR3 coding DNA: TGTGCCAGCAAGGACGATCTCAGGGTGGGCACTGAAGCTTTCTTT. It encodes CASKDDLRVGTEAFF.

The genes are TRBV5-1 and TRBJ2-5; D unresolved. Germline CDR1 is SGHRS and CDR2 is YFSETQ. The V end lost 0 bases, the J end lost 1 base, and 7 bases lay between the germline ends. CDR3 size: 14 residues. The CDR3 DNA reads as TGCGCCAGCAGCTTGGGCCCAGCCCAAGAGACCCAGTACTTC. Translated, it gives CASSLGPAQETQYF.

In this sample, this clonotype turned up a few times. The V and J genes are TRBV6-6 and TRBJ2-7, with D possibly matching TRBD2 (6 bases). Germline lookup yields CDR1 MNHNY and CDR2 SVGAGI (reference sequence). The CDR3 spans 14 residues. The V gene lost 2 bases and the J gene lost 2 bases, with 10 bases spanning the gap. The CDR3 coding sequence is TGTGCCAGCAGTTACGGGGAGGCAGCCTACGAGCAGTACGTC. Translating it yields CASSYGEAAYEQYV.

This clonotype has only a few counts. This chain joins TRBV7-8 and TRBJ1-3; D call uncertain. The CDR3 consists of 16 residues. The germline CDR1 and CDR2 sequences are SGHVS and FQNEAQ. V was trimmed by 5 bases and J by 0 bases, leaving 14 bases between them. For the CDR3, the DNA is TGTGCCAGCAGCCCGGGGTCAGTTATCTCTGGAAACACCATATATTTT. Translating it yields CASSPGSVISGNTIYF.

There are a few counts of this clonotype. V and J are TRBV12-3 or TRBV12-4 and TRBJ1-4; possibly TRBD1 for D (6 bases). V was cut by 5 bases and J by 5 bases, with 9 bases left in between. The CDR3 contains 13 residues. The CDR3 DNA reads TGTGCCAGCAGTCTACAGGGAAATGAAAAACTGTTTTTT. Protein product: CASSLQGNEKLFF.

V gene TRBV5-1 combines with J gene TRBJ2-3, with D possibly matching TRBD2 (6 bases). CDR3 length: 18 residues. In germline, CDR1 is SGHRS, CDR2 YFSETQ. The germline V and J ends were trimmed by 0 bases and 1 base, with 18 bases remaining between them. CDR3 sequence (DNA): TGCGCCAGCAGCTTGGATTCGTATCGGGAGAGGGGCACAGATACGCAGTATTTT. Translation gives CASSLDSYRERGTDTQYF. Drawing the rest from reference TRBV5-1 and TRBJ2-3, the complete variable domain is KAGVTQTPRYLIKTRGQQVTLSCSPISGHRSVSWYQQTPGQGLQFLFEYFSETQRNKGNFPGRFSGRQFSNSRSEMNVSTLELGDSALYLCASSLDSYRERGTDTQYFGPGTRLTVL.

This clonotype was seen many times. The V gene is TRBV20-1, the J gene TRBJ2-5; 8 bases match TRBD1. Germline V lookup: CDR1 DFQATT, CDR2 SNEGSKA (reference sequence). This CDR3 comprises 13 residues. The J segment lost 5 bases and the V segment lost 5 bases, leaving 7 bases of the junction unmatched. In DNA, the CDR3 is TGCAGTGCTCCCGGACAGGGCAGGGAGACCCAGTACTTC. It yields the protein CSAPGQGRETQYF.

The rearrangement joins TRBV10-2 to TRBJ2-1, with unresolved D. CDR1 is WSHSY, CDR2 SAAADI, per germline. The CDR3 spans 14 residues. V was pared by 7 bases and J by 0 bases, with 10 bases between. CDR3 amino acids: CASTSDSSYNEQFF. The CDR3 region has the DNA TGCGCCAGCACGTCCGATAGCTCCTACAATGAGCAGTTCTTC.

There are a few counts of this clonotype. V gene TRBV5-1 combines with J gene TRBJ2-5; D might be TRBD1 or TRBD2, each matching 5 bases. Germline CDR1 and CDR2: SGHRS and YFSETQ. The CDR3 extends over 17 amino acids. V was pared by 3 bases and J by 1 base, with 19 bases between. The CDR3 is CASSSLPPGRSQETQYF. The CDR3 DNA sequence: TGCGCCAGCAGCTCCCTCCCTCCGGGACGCAGCCAAGAGACCCAGTACTTC.

This rearrangement joins TRBV5-1 to TRBJ2-5; D remains ambiguous. Deletions cut 1 base from V and 9 bases from J, with 7 bases between. There are 11 residues in the CDR3. In germline, CDR1 is SGHRS, CDR2 YFSETQ. Here the CDR3 reads CASSLQSAQYF. CDR3 DNA sequence: TGCGCCAGCAGCTTGCAGAGTGCCCAGTACTTC.

The V and J genes are TRBV5-1 and TRBJ1-1, with 11 bases aligning to TRBD1. Trimming removed 3 bases from V and 6 bases from J; junction bases left unmatched: 16. From germline, CDR1 is SGHRS and CDR2 YFSETQ. The CDR3 consists of 18 residues. Written as DNA, the CDR3 is TGCGCCAGCAGCTCAATAACAACCCGCGGACAGGGGGCTCCTGAAGCTTTCTTT. Translation gives CASSSITTRGQGAPEAFF.

This clonotype was observed a handful of times. The gene calls are TRBV20-1 and TRBJ2-1, with D perhaps matching TRBD1 or TRBD2 (5 bases each). CDR1 and CDR2 (germline): DFQATT, SNEGSKA (reference sequence). V lost 5 bases and J lost 0, with 14 bases in between. This CDR3 spans 15 amino acids. In DNA form, the CDR3 reads TGCAGTGCTCCACGGGGCATAAGCTCCTACAATGAGCAGTTCTTC. It translates to CSAPRGISSYNEQFF.

V is TRBV9 and J is TRBJ2-3; the D gene is possibly TRBD2 (6 bases). The CDR3 extends over 15 amino acids. CDR1 SGDLS and CDR2 YYNGEE come from the germline V gene. V lost 3 bases to trimming and J lost 3 bases, with 14 bases between them. The CDR3 bases are TGTGCCAGCAGCGCCGCCGGGGGACCAACAGATACGCAGTATTTT. Encoded protein: CASSAAGGPTDTQYF. The full variable domain, in which reference TRBV9 and TRBJ2-3 provide the parts outside the CDR3, is DSGVTQTPKHLITATGQRVTLRCSPRSGDLSVYWYQQSLDQGLQFLIQYYNGEERAKGNILERFSAQQFPDLHSELNLSSLELGDSALYFCASSAAGGPTDTQYFGPGTRLTVL.